Sequencing of this TCR beta chain was carried out in a study of T cells in Graves' hyperthyroidism and ophthalmopathy. The sample holds one count of this clonotype. What it binds is not known. Orbital computed tomography, thyroid ultrasound, serum thyroxine and TRAb, and clinical symptoms together informed the diagnoses. The PBMCs studied were ones that came from roughly 9.1 ml fresh peripheral blood. From RNA transcripts, TCR beta CDR3 regions were amplified. With the HTBI primer set, the TCR CDR3 went through a first round of RT-PCR. Each CDR3 protein is one row after TCRdb ran MiXCR on the multiplex PCR reads. The sample shows hundreds of thousands of distinct CDR3 sequences, 24% of them seen only once. The germline V gene has CDR1 SGHAT and CDR2 FQNNGV. With 7 bases removed from V and 3 bases from J, the gap between germline ends came to 30 bases. The CDR3 contains 19 residues. Study results and limitations: Most expanded thyroid clonotypes above 0.001 recurred in blood.

What was sequenced was blood. The rearrangement joins TRBV11-2 to TRBJ1-2; TRBD1 might be the D (5 bases). This clonotype was sampled from a woman younger than 45 with Graves' ophthalmopathy. CDR3 in DNA: TGTGCCAGCACCCTGAATAGGCAGGGAAGCCTTTGGGGTCACTATGGCTACACCTTC. This encodes CASTLNRQGSLWGHYGYTF.